What follows describes a single T cell receptor (beta chain). Germline V gene data show CDR1 as MDHEN and CDR2 as SYDVKM. The V end was cut by 6 bases, the J end by 5 bases, with 23 bases between. The CDR3 covers 16 residues. This sample is part of a study of blood T cell repertoires in COVID-19. The table came from immunoSEQ multiplex PCR; TCRdb's copy has only in-frame clones and leaves some out. Here the sample spans approximately 260,000 clones, about four fifths being singletons. The sample consisted of peripheral blood. The rearrangement uses TRBV28 and TRBJ2-7, with D unclear. This TCR came from a woman aged 80 or older with acute or convalescent COVID-19. CDR3 in DNA: TGTGCCAGCAGGAGGAATTTGGTCCGATTTGCAAACGAGCAGTACTTC. The encoded protein is CASRRNLVRFANEQYF. Full variable domain (rest looked up from reference TRBV28 and TRBJ2-7): DVKVTQSSRYLVKRTGEKVFLECVQDMDHENMFWYRQDPGLGLRLIYFSYDVKMKEKGDIPEGYSVSREKKERFSLILESASTNQTSMYLCASRRNLVRFANEQYFGPGTRLTVT.